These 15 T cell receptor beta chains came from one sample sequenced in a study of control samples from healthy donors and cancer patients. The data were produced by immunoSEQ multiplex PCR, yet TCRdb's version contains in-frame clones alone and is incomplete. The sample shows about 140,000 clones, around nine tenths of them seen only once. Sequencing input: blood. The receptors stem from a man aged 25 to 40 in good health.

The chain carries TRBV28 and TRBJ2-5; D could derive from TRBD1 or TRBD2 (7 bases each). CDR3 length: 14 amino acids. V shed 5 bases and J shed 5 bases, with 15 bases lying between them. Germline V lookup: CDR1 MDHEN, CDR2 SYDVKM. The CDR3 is CASSGPGGAETQYF. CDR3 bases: TGTGCCAGCAGTGGGCCAGGGGGGGCGGAGACCCAGTACTTC.

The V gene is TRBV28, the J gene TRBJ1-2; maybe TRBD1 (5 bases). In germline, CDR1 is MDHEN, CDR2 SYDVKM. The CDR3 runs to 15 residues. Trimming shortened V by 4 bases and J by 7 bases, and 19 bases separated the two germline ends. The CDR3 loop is CASSYKGSGLGGYTF. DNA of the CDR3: TGTGCCAGCAGTTATAAGGGGTCGGGACTTGGTGGCTACACCTTC.

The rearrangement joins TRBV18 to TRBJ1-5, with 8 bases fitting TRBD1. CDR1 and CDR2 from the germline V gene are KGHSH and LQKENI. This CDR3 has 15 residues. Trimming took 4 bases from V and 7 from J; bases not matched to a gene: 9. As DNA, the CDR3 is TGTGCCAGCTCACTTCTTCAGGGGGCGAACCAGCCCCAGCATTTT. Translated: CASSLLQGANQPQHF.

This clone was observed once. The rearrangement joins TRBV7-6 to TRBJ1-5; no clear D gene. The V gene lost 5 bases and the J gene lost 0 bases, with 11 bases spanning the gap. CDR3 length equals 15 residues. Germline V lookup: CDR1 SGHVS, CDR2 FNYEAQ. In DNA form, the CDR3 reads TGTGCCAGCAGCCTAGACGGATATAGCAATCAGCCCCAGCATTTT. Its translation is CASSLDGYSNQPQHF. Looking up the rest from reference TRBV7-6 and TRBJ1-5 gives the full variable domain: GAGVSQSPRYKVTKRGQDVALRCDPISGHVSLYWYRQALGQGPEFLTYFNYEAQQDKSGLPNDRFSAERPEGSISTLTIQRTEQRDSAMYRCASSLDGYSNQPQHFGDGTRLSIL.

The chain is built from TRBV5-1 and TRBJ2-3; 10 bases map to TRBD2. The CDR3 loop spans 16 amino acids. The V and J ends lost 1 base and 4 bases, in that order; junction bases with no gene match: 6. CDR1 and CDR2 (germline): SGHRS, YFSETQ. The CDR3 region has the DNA TGCGCCAGCAGCTTGATGGCACTAGCGGGATCAGATACGCAGTATTTT. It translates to CASSLMALAGSDTQYF.

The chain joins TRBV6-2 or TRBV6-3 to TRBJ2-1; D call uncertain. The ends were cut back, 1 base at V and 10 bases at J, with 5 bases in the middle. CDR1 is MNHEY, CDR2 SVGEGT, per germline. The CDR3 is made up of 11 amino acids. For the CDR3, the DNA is TGTGCCAGCAGTTACTTGGTCGAGCAGTTCTTC. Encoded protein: CASSYLVEQFF.

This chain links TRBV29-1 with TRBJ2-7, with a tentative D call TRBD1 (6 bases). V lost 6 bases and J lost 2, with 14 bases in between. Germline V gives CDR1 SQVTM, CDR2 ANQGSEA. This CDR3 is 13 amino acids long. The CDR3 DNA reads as TGCAGCGTCCGGACAGATACACCCTACGAGCAGTACTTC. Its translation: CSVRTDTPYEQYF.

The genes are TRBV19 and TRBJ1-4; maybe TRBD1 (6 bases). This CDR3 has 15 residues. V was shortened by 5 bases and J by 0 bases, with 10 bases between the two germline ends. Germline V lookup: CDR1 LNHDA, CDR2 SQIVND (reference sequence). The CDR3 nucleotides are TGTGCCAGTAGTCTTGCAGGGGCAACTAATGAAAAACTGTTTTTT. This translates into CASSLAGATNEKLFF.

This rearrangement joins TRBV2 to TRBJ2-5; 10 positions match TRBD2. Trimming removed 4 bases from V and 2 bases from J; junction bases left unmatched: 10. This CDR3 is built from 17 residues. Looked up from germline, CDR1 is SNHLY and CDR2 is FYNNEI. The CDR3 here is CASSVGASGSGQETQYF. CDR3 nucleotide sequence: TGTGCCAGCAGTGTGGGGGCTAGCGGGAGTGGGCAAGAGACCCAGTACTTC.

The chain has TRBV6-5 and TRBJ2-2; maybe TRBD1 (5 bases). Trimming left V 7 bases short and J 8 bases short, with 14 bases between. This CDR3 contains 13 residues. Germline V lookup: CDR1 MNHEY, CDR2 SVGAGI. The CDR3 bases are TGTGCCAGCAAGGGGCTTTCCTGGGGGGAGCTGTTTTTT. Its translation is CASKGLSWGELFF.

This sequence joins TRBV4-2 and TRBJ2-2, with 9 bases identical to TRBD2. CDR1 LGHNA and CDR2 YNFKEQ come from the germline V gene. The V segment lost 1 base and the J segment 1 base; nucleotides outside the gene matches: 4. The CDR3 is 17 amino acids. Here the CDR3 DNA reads TGTGCCAGCAGCCAAGGAGGGACTAGCCGGAACACCGGGGAGCTGTTTTTT. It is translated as CASSQGGTSRNTGELFF.

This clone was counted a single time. The CDR3 is CSAIIGETQYF. Written as DNA, the CDR3 is TGCAGTGCTATAATTGGGGAGACCCAGTACTTC. The chain joins TRBV20-1 to TRBJ2-5, with no clear D. The germline CDR1 and CDR2 sequences are DFQATT and SNEGSKA (reference sequence). The CDR3 covers 11 residues. The V and J ends lost 4 bases and 5 bases respectively, with 8 bases between them.

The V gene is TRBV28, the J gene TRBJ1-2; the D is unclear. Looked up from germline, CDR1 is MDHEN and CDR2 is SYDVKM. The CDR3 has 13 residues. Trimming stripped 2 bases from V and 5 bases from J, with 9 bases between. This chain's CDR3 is CASSLIGRYGYTF. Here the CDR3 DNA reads TGTGCCAGCAGTTTAATAGGGCGATATGGCTACACCTTC.

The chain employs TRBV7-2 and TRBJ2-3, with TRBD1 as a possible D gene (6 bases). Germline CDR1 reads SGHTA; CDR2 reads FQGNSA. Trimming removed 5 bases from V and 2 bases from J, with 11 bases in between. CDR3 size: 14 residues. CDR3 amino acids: CASSMGHFTDTQYF. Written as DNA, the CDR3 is TGTGCCAGCAGCATGGGACATTTCACAGATACGCAGTATTTT.

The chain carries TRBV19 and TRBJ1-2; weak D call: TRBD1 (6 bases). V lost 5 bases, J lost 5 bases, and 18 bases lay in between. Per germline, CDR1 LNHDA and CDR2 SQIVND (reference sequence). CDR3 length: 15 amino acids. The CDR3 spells CASSSQLQGRYGYTF. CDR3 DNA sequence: TGTGCCAGTAGTTCCCAACTTCAGGGGCGGTATGGCTACACCTTC.